This TCR beta chain was sequenced for a study of blood T cell repertoires in COVID-19. At the level of the study: The study drew acute and convalescent COVID-19 samples from the United States, Italy and Spain. The analysed material was cDNA or gDNA that came from T cells, B-cell-depleted T cells, or PBMCs.

The germline V gene encodes CDR1 SGHRS and CDR2 YFSETQ. The CDR3 consists of 15 residues. J was trimmed by 7 bases and V by 3 bases; bases with no gene match: 8. In the source study's methods: By means of reference gene primer amplification, nucleated cell counts were estimated. Sequencing used immunoSEQ multiplex PCR; TCRdb keeps in-frame clones, though not all of them. V, J and clone size reflect that table, while D and trimming were determined from the DNA. The data show fewer than 300,000 clones, around nine tenths seen once. The chain combines TRBV5-1 with TRBJ2-7, with 12 bases identical to TRBD1. Sample: peripheral blood. This TCR was recovered from a man aged 35 to 55 who had recovered from COVID-19. This chain's CDR3 is CASSYRDRGRGEQYF. The CDR3 bases are TGCGCCAGCAGCTACCGGGACAGGGGGCGCGGGGAGCAGTACTTC.